This T cell receptor beta chain is from a study of tumor T cells in aggressive B-cell lymphoma. Some clones are missing from TCRdb's copy, which holds only in-frame ones; the method was immunoSEQ multiplex PCR. The sample carries 2,100 or so clones, 85% to 95% recorded once. The CDR3 totals 16 residues. V was clipped by 2 bases and J by 0 bases, with 12 bases between them. CDR1 and CDR2 (germline): MNHNS, SASEGT. Sequenced material: tumor tissue. The chain recombines TRBV6-1 with TRBJ2-3; D ambiguous. The source is an adult with diffuse large B cell lymphoma. The CDR3 here is CASSELTEPSTDTQYF. The CDR3 DNA reads as TGTGCCAGCAGTGAATTAACAGAACCTAGCACAGATACGCAGTATTTT.